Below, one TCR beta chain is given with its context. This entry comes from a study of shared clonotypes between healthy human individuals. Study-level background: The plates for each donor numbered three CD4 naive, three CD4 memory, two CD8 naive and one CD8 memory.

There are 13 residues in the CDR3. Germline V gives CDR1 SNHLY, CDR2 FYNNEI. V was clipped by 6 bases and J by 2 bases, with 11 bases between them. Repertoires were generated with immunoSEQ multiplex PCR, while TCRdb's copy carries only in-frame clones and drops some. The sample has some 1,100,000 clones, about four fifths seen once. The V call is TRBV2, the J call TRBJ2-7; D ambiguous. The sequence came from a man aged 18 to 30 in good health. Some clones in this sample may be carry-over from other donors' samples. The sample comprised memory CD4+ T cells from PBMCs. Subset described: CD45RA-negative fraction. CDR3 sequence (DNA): TGTGCCAGCAGGGCCCGCCCCACCTACGAGCAGTACTTC. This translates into CASRARPTYEQYF.